This T cell receptor (beta chain) derives from a study of blood T cell repertoires in COVID-19 (dated by TCRdb to the early 2020s). As for the study more broadly: Collaborator samples came from the United States, Italy and Spain and covered acute and convalescent phases of COVID-19. The material from the prospective study consisted of cDNA or gDNA derived from T cells, B-cell-depleted T cells, or PBMCs. Subjects who had been exposed to COVID-19, were actively infected with it, or had recovered from it provided the deeply sampled blood TCRbeta repertoires that made up the dataset. The repertoires were released in a freely available public database meant as a resource for research on the immune response to SARS-CoV-2. The samples were drawn from the first 160 participants of the ongoing ImmuneRACE study and from 1,254 subjects provided by 6 global collaborators. Nearly every sample came with metadata listing a de-identified subject ID, COVID-19 status, age in years and sex. HLA class I and class II types, where available, came from metadata supplied by the sample provider rather than from assay-based typing. Here is what the overall study found, with its caveats: Clinical and demographic metadata were provided uncurated, with the amount varying by source and participant.

Comment on this clone: There is no known antigen for this receptor. Within one base of it there is no much larger clone, and no base qualities were kept.

The immunoSEQ Assay, a bias-controlled multiplex PCR, was used to amplify TCRbeta CDR3 regions from genomic DNA. The paper's processing steps were these. Nucleated cell counts per sample were estimated from amplification of reference gene primers within the assay. Sequence reads were collapsed and filtered to measure the absolute abundance of every unique TCRbeta CDR3 rearrangement. For each sample, productive Simpson clonality was calculated by taking the square root of Simpson's diversity index across productive rearrangements. The immuneACCESS repertoire file appears here via TCRdb, limited to in-frame rearrangements. These files lack a portion of the clones; in checked studies, under half of the deficit traces to unresolved V genes, and the cause of the others is not known. The V and J calls and the clone size are those of that table, but D and trimming were determined from the DNA. The sample profile shows 100,000 to 150,000 clones; approximately 90% of them were found once. The top ten hold less than 2% of the sample.

From the germline V gene, CDR1 is ENHRY and CDR2 is SYGVKD. From cysteine to phenylalanine, the CDR3 is 13 amino acids long. Only CDR3 DNA is held: 39 bases, read in frame from base 1. V lost 4 bases and J lost 5 bases; the stretch between them is 11 bases long. Each collaborating institution followed its own protocols to collect whole blood in K2EDTA tubes. For TCRbeta analysis, collaborators shipped samples as frozen whole blood, isolated PBMCs, or DNA extracted from either of those sample types. This receptor was identified in a human donor in a cohort sampled during active COVID-19. Sequencing was performed on peripheral blood. The V and J segments used are TRBV10-3 and TRBJ1-2; the D segment could be TRBD1, given 6 matching bases. The base sequence is TGTGCCATCAGTGGGACAGATCCGTATGGCTACACCTTC. It translates to CAISGTDPYGYTF.